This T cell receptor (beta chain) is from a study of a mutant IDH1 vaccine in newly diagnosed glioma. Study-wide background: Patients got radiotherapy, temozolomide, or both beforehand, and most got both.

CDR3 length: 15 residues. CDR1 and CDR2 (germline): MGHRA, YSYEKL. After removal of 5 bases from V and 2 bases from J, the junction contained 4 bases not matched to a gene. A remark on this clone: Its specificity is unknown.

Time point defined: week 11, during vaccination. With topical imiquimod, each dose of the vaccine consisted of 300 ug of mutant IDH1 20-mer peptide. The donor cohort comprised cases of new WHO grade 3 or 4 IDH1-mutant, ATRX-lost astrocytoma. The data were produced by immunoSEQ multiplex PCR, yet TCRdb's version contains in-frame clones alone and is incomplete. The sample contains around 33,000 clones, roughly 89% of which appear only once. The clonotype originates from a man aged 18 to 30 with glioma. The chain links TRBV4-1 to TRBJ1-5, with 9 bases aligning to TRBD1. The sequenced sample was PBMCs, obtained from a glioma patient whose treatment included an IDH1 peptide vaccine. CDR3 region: CASSDRTGGNQPQHF. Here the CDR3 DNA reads TGCGCCAGCAGCGACCGGACAGGGGGCAATCAGCCCCAGCATTTT.